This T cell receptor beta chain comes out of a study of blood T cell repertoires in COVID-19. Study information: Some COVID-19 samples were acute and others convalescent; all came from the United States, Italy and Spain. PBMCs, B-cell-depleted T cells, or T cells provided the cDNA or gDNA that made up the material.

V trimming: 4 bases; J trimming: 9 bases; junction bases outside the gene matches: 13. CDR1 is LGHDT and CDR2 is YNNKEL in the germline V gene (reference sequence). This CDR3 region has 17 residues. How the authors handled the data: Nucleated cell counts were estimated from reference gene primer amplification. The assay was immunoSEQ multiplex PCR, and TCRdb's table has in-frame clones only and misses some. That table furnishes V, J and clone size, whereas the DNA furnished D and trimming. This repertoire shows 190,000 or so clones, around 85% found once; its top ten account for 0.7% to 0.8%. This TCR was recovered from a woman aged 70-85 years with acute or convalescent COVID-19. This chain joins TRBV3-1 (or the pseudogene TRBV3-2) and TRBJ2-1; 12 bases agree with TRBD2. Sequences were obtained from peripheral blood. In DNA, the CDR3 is TGTGCCAGCAGCCCCCGGGTCGGACTAGCGGGGTCGGGTGAGCAGTTCTTC. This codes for CASSPRVGLAGSGEQFF.